This is a list of T cell receptor beta chains from one sample in a study of T cell responses to AZD1222 COVID-19 vaccine. TCRdb keeps only in-frame clones here, not all; method: immunoSEQ multiplex PCR. The repertoire holds 99,000 or so clones, with about 85% as singletons. Specimen: peripheral blood, collected on day 0 of AZD1222 vaccination. The receptors here all came from an adult in good health. Both conserved end residues are part of each CDR3. A D gene is named only where the DNA matches it firmly. Clone sizes are given selectively: once, few, many, or a class where the clone is expanded.

CDR3 DNA	CDR3 protein	CDR3 length	J gene	D gene	V gene	clone size
TGTGCCAGCAGCCGGGGACAGGCCGACCAAGAGACCCAGTACTTC	CASSRGQADQETQYF	15	TRBJ2-5	TRBD1	TRBV6-2/TRBV6-3	medium-sized
TGTGCCAGTAATCGTCAGGGTTTTGACTATGGCTACACCTTC	CASNRQGFDYGYTF	14	TRBJ1-2	-	TRBV19	-
TGTGCCAGCAGCTTATCGGGTGAAAAACTGTTTTTT	CASSLSGEKLFF	12	TRBJ1-4	-	TRBV11-2	-
TGTGCCAGTAAACCGGACCGTAGCTCCTACAATGAGCAGTTCTTC	CASKPDRSSYNEQFF	15	TRBJ2-1	-	TRBV19	-
TGTGCCAGCGCCTACAGGGCCAACGGGCTCTTC	CASAYRANGLF	11	TRBJ2-1	-	TRBV2	-
TGTGCCAGCTCACCGTCAGCCTTGGAGACCCAGTACTTC	CASSPSALETQYF	13	TRBJ2-5	-	TRBV18	-
TGTGCCAGCAGTCTTACAGGGAAGGGGCAGCCCCAGCATTTT	CASSLTGKGQPQHF	14	TRBJ1-5	-	TRBV6-5	-
TGTGCCAGCAGCTTGGTACAGGGGGCAGATGGCTACACCTTC	CASSLVQGADGYTF	14	TRBJ1-2	TRBD1	TRBV5-6	-
TGTGCCAGCACGGAGGGTTTAGACACCATATATTTT	CASTEGLDTIYF	12	TRBJ1-3	-	TRBV12-3/TRBV12-4	few
TGTGCCAGCAGCCCTGACTGGGGGACCTACAATGAGCAGTTCTTC	CASSPDWGTYNEQFF	15	TRBJ2-1	-	TRBV5-4	-
TGTGCCAGCAGCGCTGATCCAGGGGGCACCGTCGAGTACACCGGGGAGCTGTTTTTT	CASSADPGGTVEYTGELFF	19	TRBJ2-2	TRBD1	TRBV9	-
TGCGCCAGCAGCTTGGGCCCCGTAGGGAGGAGCTCCTACAATGAGCAGTTCTTC	CASSLGPVGRSSYNEQFF	18	TRBJ2-1	-	TRBV5-1	once
TGCGCCAGCAGGGGGGCTAGCGGGGCCACAGATACGCAGTATTTT	CASRGASGATDTQYF	15	TRBJ2-3	TRBD2	TRBV5-1	-
TGTGCCAGCAGCTTAGGGACAGGGGTGGGGGAAAAACTGTTTTTT	CASSLGTGVGEKLFF	15	TRBJ1-4	TRBD1	TRBV7-2	-